This T cell receptor beta chain was identified in a study of T cell repertoires in aging, cancer and after chemotherapy. Overall study context: The full dataset contained approximately 9.6 million TCR reads.

CDR1 is LNHDA, CDR2 SQIVND, per germline (reference sequence). This CDR3 is 15 amino acids long. V lost 3 bases and J lost 1; bases outside the gene matches: 3. Amplification of TCR beta used genomic DNA extracted from peripheral blood. A mixed TRB-A/B primer pool amplified rearranged TRB by multiplex touch-down PCR. TCRdb fed the multiplex PCR reads into MiXCR, producing one record per CDR3 protein. The table has several thousand distinct CDR3 sequences, around 57% seen once. The clonotype was recovered from a human donor in good health. The chain carries TRBV19 and TRBJ1-1, with 9 bases aligning to TRBD1. The sample consisted of blood. Here the CDR3 reads CASSMTGGWNTEAFF. The DNA for the CDR3 is TGTGCCAGTAGTATGACAGGGGGTTGGAACACTGAAGCTTTCTTT.